What follows are 14 T cell receptor beta chains derived from one specimen sequenced in a study of T cell responses to AZD1222 COVID-19 vaccine. Profiling relied on immunoSEQ multiplex PCR, and the TCRdb table lists in-frame clones only, not all of them. The table has some 81,000 clones, 86% seen once. Source: peripheral blood, taken 28 days after the second AZD1222 dose. Receptors originate from an adult who received the AZD1222 COVID-19 vaccine.

This chain connects TRBV18 to TRBJ1-1; D is unresolved. The germline V gene has CDR1 KGHSH and CDR2 LQKENI. The V gene lost 10 bases and the J gene lost 8 bases, with 11 bases spanning the gap. This CDR3 spans 10 amino acids. In nucleotides, the CDR3 is TGTGCCACCGGTGGCATGGAAGCTTTCTTT. This sequence encodes CATGGMEAFF.

The chain employs TRBV28 and TRBJ2-7; TRBD2 matches at 13 bases. Germline-derived CDR1 and CDR2 are MDHEN and SYDVKM. The CDR3 loop spans 14 amino acids. V lost 6 bases and J lost 3; bases outside the gene matches: 2. CDR3 bases: TGTGCCAGCAGCACTAGCGGGAGGGTCTACGAGCAGTACTTC. It translates to CASSTSGRVYEQYF.

The rearrangement links TRBV5-1 to TRBJ1-2; tentative D call: TRBD1 (6 bases). This CDR3 is 12 amino acids long. With 2 bases removed from V and 7 bases from J, the gap between germline ends came to 9 bases. Germline CDR1 SGHRS, CDR2 YFSETQ. The CDR3, as DNA: TGCGCCAGCAGCTTAGGGGGTGGTGGCTACACCTTC. Its protein product is CASSLGGGGYTF.

The rearrangement joins TRBV20-1 to TRBJ1-1, with D unresolved. Trimming left V 3 bases short and J 1 base short, with 9 bases between. The CDR3 has 13 residues. CDR1 and CDR2 (germline): DFQATT, SNEGSKA (reference sequence). The CDR3 spells CSASRQPNTEAFF. The CDR3 DNA reads as TGCAGTGCTAGTCGTCAGCCGAACACTGAAGCTTTCTTT.

In its sample, this clone was seen a few times. The rearrangement joins TRBV27 to TRBJ2-1; 8 positions agree with TRBD2. The CDR3 is 15 residues long. The trim removed 6 bases at V and 0 bases at J, leaving 4 bases unmatched. Germline V gene lookup returns CDR1 MNHEY and CDR2 SMNVEV (reference sequence). DNA of the CDR3: TGTGCCAGCAGCTCCGGGACTAGCTCCTACAATGAGCAGTTCTTC. Translated, it gives CASSSGTSSYNEQFF.

This chain uses TRBV11-3 with TRBJ2-2, with D possibly being TRBD1 or TRBD2 (6 bases each). V was pared by 4 bases and J by 4 bases, with 16 bases between. This CDR3 comprises 16 residues. Germline CDR1 and CDR2: SGHNT and YENEEA. CDR3 DNA sequence: TGTGCCAGCAGCTACGGGGGCAGGGCGGCCACCGGGGAGCTGTTTTTT. Translated, it gives CASSYGGRAATGELFF.

This clone has only a few counts. The CDR3 bases are TGTGCCACCGACCCAGGCTCCTACGAGCAGTACTTC. It translates to CATDPGSYEQYF. The gene calls are TRBV6-5 and TRBJ2-7; no clear D. CDR3 size: 12 residues. CDR1 is MNHEY, CDR2 SVGAGI, per germline. V was cut by 10 bases and J by 0 bases, with 10 bases left in between.

The chain couples TRBV19 to TRBJ1-3, with a possible D match to TRBD1 (6 bases). Trimming left V 6 bases short and J 2 bases short, with 14 bases between. The CDR3 is 15 residues long. Germline V lookup: CDR1 LNHDA, CDR2 SQIVND (reference sequence). The CDR3 bases are TGTGCCAGTAGCGACACAGGGACTGCTGGAAACACCATATATTTT. Residues: CASSDTGTAGNTIYF. The whole variable domain, remainder taken from reference TRBV19 and TRBJ1-3, is DGGITQSPKYLFRKEGQNVTLSCEQNLNHDAMYWYRQDPGQGLRLIYYSQIVNDFQKGDIAEGYSVSREKKESFPLTVTSAQKNPTAFYLCASSDTGTAGNTIYFGEGSWLTVV.

This chain connects TRBV7-9 to TRBJ1-1; the D is unclear. The CDR3 is 13 residues long. With 5 bases removed from V and 6 bases from J, the gap between germline ends came to 13 bases. Germline CDR1 is SEHNR and CDR2 is FQNEAQ (reference sequence). CDR3 sequence (DNA): TGTGCCAGCAGCACTCCGACGGGGTCTGAAGCTTTCTTT. This gives the protein CASSTPTGSEAFF.

The J gene is TRBJ1-5, the V gene TRBV7-2; no reliable D call. With 5 bases removed from V and 5 bases from J, the gap between germline ends came to 13 bases. CDR1 SGHTA and CDR2 FQGNSA come from the germline V gene. This CDR3 spans 14 amino acids. CDR3 in amino acids: CASSLGGLDQPQHF. The CDR3, as DNA: TGTGCCAGCAGCCTAGGAGGGCTCGATCAGCCCCAGCATTTT. Variable domain in full (rest from reference TRBV7-2 and TRBJ1-5): GAGVSQSPSNKVTEKGKDVELRCDPISGHTALYWYRQSLGQGLEFLIYFQGNSAPDKSGLPSDRFSAERTGGSVSTLTIQRTQQEDSAVYLCASSLGGLDQPQHFGDGTRLSIL.

V and J are TRBV10-3 and TRBJ2-5; 9 bases map to TRBD2. The CDR3 is 15 amino acids. V was clipped by 3 bases and J by 2 bases; unmatched bases: 4. The germline V gene has CDR1 ENHRY and CDR2 SYGVKD. CDR3 loop: CAISDASGEQETQYF. For the CDR3, the DNA is TGTGCCATCAGTGATGCTAGCGGGGAGCAAGAGACCCAGTACTTC.

The V and J genes are TRBV15 and TRBJ2-7; 10 bases are shared with TRBD1. Germline V gives CDR1 LNHNV, CDR2 YYDKDF (reference sequence). The trim removed 3 bases at V and 6 bases at J, leaving 8 bases unmatched. The CDR3 has 15 residues. The CDR3 sequence is CATSRRQGAQGEQYF. DNA of the CDR3: TGTGCCACCAGCAGGAGACAGGGGGCGCAAGGCGAGCAGTACTTC. Drawing the rest from reference TRBV15 and TRBJ2-7, the complete variable domain is DAMVIQNPRYQVTQFGKPVTLSCSQTLNHNVMYWYQQKSSQAPKLLFHYYDKDFNNEADTPDNFQSRRPNTSFCFLDIRSPGLGDTAMYLCATSRRQGAQGEQYFGPGTRLTVT.

This chain joins TRBV7-2 and TRBJ2-2, with 8 bases matching TRBD2. With V trimmed by 6 bases and J by 0 bases, 12 bases remained unmatched. Germline V gene sequence: CDR1 SGHTA, CDR2 FQGNSA. This CDR3 contains 18 residues. For the CDR3, the DNA is TGTGCCAGCAGACGACCCCTGGGCGGGGGGACGAACACCGGGGAGCTGTTTTTT. This codes for CASRRPLGGGTNTGELFF.

This chain links TRBV25-1 with TRBJ1-2; possible D gene TRBD1, 6 bases. CDR3 length: 14 amino acids. The V end lost 0 bases, the J end lost 4 bases, and 9 bases lay between the germline ends. Germline assignment: CDR1 MGHDK and CDR2 SYGVNS. This CDR3 reads CASSEYVGGYGYTF. CDR3 coding DNA: TGTGCCAGCAGTGAATATGTAGGGGGCTATGGCTACACCTTC.